This is a list of T cell receptor beta chains from one sample in a study of T-cell reconstitution after alpha-beta-depleted transplantation in children. TCRdb re-called the PCR reads with MiXCR, one entry per CDR3 protein. The sample holds over 200,000 distinct CDR3 sequences; roughly a tenth are singletons and the top ten take under 30%. The starting material was PBMCs, obtained before TCRalphabeta/CD19-depleted stem cell transplant. These receptors were collected from a child under three years old with acute myeloid leukemia, due to receive a stem cell transplant. Each CDR3 is given without its conserved first and last residue. Clone sizes are given selectively: once, few, many, or a class where the clone is expanded.

length: 14
size: many
J: TRBJ2-7
V: TRBV5-1
CDR3: ASSLDRLAGGNEQY

length: 13
size: many
J: TRBJ1-1
V: TRBV5-1
CDR3: ASSLGVSMNTEAF

length: 11
size: many
J: TRBJ1-1
V: TRBV5-1
CDR3: ASRDRGRTEAF

length: 12
size: many
J: TRBJ2-3
V: TRBV11-1
CDR3: ASSQRGEGDTQY

length: 13
size: many
J: TRBJ2-1
V: TRBV7-9
CDR3: ASSLPRGPYNEQF

length: 12
size: many
J: TRBJ1-1
V: TRBV20-1
CDR3: SARHGERITEAF

length: 16
size: many
J: TRBJ2-5
V: TRBV7-7
CDR3: ASSPNGVPQGRWETQY

length: 11
size: many
J: TRBJ1-2
V: TRBV2
CDR3: ASTRTLNYGYT

length: 12
size: few
J: TRBJ2-1
V: TRBV5-1
CDR3: ASSPPTGHNEQF

length: 13
size: many
J: TRBJ1-2
V: TRBV20-1
CDR3: SARGSADPNYGYT

length: 13
size: many
J: TRBJ2-7
V: TRBV28
CDR3: ASRPPGTRLEEQY

length: 13
size: few
J: TRBJ2-7
V: TRBV5-1
CDR3: ASSLAVRGGYEQC

length: 14
size: many
J: TRBJ2-3
V: TRBV20-1
CDR3: SARATSGRQGDTQY

length: 11
size: many
J: TRBJ1-4
V: TRBV7-9
CDR3: ATSGQGDEKLF

length: 14
size: few
J: TRBJ1-1
V: TRBV7-9
CDR3: ASSPPSAGENTEAF

length: 11
size: many
J: TRBJ2-3
V: TRBV20-1
CDR3: SAYDSRTDTQY

length: 10
size: many
J: TRBJ2-1
V: TRBV13
CDR3: ASSLDSIQQF

length: 15
size: many
J: TRBJ1-6
V: TRBV28
CDR3: ASSPGGALGDNSPLH

length: 12
size: many
J: TRBJ2-7
V: TRBV5-1
CDR3: ASSLEGQGFEQY

length: 16
size: many
J: TRBJ1-6
V: TRBV18
CDR3: ASSNRGTLSSYNSPLH

length: 14
size: few
J: TRBJ2-5
V: TRBV21-1
CDR3: ASPRTSDPYQETQY

length: 13
size: few
J: TRBJ2-1
V: TRBV18
CDR3: ASSPTADSYNEQF

length: 14
size: many
J: TRBJ1-1
V: TRBV12-3/TRBV12-4
CDR3: ASSPLTGRVDTEAF

length: 14
size: many
J: TRBJ1-5
V: TRBV7-8
CDR3: ASSSRGTDSNQPQH

length: 12
size: many
J: TRBJ2-5
V: TRBV11-2
CDR3: ASSLPGTRETQY

length: 9
size: few
J: TRBJ1-2
V: TRBV28
CDR3: QTGGDYGYT

length: 12
size: many
J: TRBJ2-1
V: TRBV11-1
CDR3: ASSRTSGWDEQF

length: 14
size: NA
J: TRBJ2-1
V: TRBV11-3
CDR3: ASSTKMAGARNEQF

length: 13
size: many
J: TRBJ2-1
V: TRBV9
CDR3: ASSVLAGLYNEQF

length: 12
size: many
J: TRBJ2-5
V: TRBV27
CDR3: ASSAGGAQETQY

length: 21
size: many
J: TRBJ2-1
V: TRBV4-3
CDR3: ASSQDARLLGLAGGGYYNEQF

length: 11
size: many
J: TRBJ2-3
V: TRBV29-1
CDR3: SVEEGRTDTQY

length: 12
size: few
J: TRBJ2-1
V: TRBV4-2
CDR3: ASSQGSLYNEQF

length: 11
size: many
J: TRBJ2-3
V: TRBV20-1
CDR3: SAKRQGTDTQY

length: 13
size: NA
J: TRBJ2-5
V: TRBV19
CDR3: ASRMGGLFAETQY

length: 15
size: many
J: TRBJ1-2
V: TRBV5-1
CDR3: ASSEQGEKGPNYGYT

length: 12
size: many
J: TRBJ2-1
V: TRBV5-1
CDR3: ASQLQGLYNEQF

length: 12
size: many
J: TRBJ2-3
V: TRBV10-3
CDR3: AINGGRGGDTQY

length: 14
size: many
J: TRBJ2-1
V: TRBV20-1
CDR3: SARDPGGSSYNEQF

length: 11
size: many
J: TRBJ1-5
V: TRBV12-3/TRBV12-4
CDR3: ASSSTGAQPQH

length: 12
size: many
J: TRBJ2-5
V: TRBV7-2
CDR3: ASAVPLTLGTQY

length: 12
size: many
J: TRBJ2-7
V: TRBV28
CDR3: ASSRRDPAYEQY

length: 12
size: NA
J: TRBJ2-7
V: TRBV2
CDR3: ASKETSGSDEQY

length: 11
size: many
J: TRBJ2-1
V: TRBV7-2
CDR3: ASSLRQRNEQF

length: 15
size: many
J: TRBJ2-5
V: TRBV7-2
CDR3: ASSLAALTSGQETQY

length: 12
size: many
J: TRBJ1-5
V: TRBV27
CDR3: ASSLFTGNQPQH

length: 12
size: many
J: TRBJ2-5
V: TRBV5-1
CDR3: ASSLGGGQETQY

length: 11
size: many
J: TRBJ2-3
V: TRBV20-1
CDR3: SVSGTSTDTQY

length: 14
size: many
J: TRBJ2-1
V: TRBV20-1
CDR3: SATGTSVSSYNEQF

length: 12
size: many
J: TRBJ2-3
V: TRBV7-9
CDR3: ASSLVPGADTQY

length: 12
size: many
J: TRBJ1-1
V: TRBV27
CDR3: ASSTLGMNTEAF

length: 10
size: many
J: TRBJ2-7
V: TRBV12-3/TRBV12-4
CDR3: ASSQTSYEQY

length: 13
size: many
J: TRBJ1-4
V: TRBV12-3/TRBV12-4
CDR3: ASSRDTPTNEKLF

length: 13
size: many
J: TRBJ1-5
V: TRBV12-3/TRBV12-4
CDR3: ASSLRRAGVQPQH

length: 15
size: once
J: TRBJ2-3
V: TRBV7-9
CDR3: ASSQLLTPTSTDTQY

length: 13
size: few
J: TRBJ2-1
V: TRBV28
CDR3: ASSTYGTGSNEQF

length: 14
size: many
J: TRBJ1-2
V: TRBV5-1
CDR3: ASSPQGAVTNYGYT